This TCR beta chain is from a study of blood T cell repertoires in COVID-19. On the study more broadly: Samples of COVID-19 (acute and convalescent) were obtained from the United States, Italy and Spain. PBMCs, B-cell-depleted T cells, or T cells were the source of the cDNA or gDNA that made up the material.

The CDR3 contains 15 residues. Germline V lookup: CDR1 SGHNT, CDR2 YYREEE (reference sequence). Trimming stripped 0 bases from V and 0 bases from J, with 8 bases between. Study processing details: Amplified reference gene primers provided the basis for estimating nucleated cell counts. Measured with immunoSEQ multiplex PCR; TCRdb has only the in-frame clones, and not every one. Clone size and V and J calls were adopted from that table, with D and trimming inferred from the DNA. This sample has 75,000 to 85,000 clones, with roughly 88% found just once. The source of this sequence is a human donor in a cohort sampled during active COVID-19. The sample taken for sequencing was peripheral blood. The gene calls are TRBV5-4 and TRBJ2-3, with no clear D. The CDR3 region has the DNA TGTGCCAGCAGCTTGGACTTGACTAGCACAGATACGCAGTATTTT. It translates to CASSLDLTSTDTQYF.